These 5 T cell receptor beta chains originate from one sample sequenced in a study of yellow fever vaccine responses in identical twins. TCRdb analysed the RT-PCR reads with MiXCR anew, one entry per CDR3 protein. The repertoire has 3,000 to 3,500 distinct CDR3 sequences, roughly 87% of them found once; the top ten carry approximately 2%. Sequenced material: T cells from blood (PBMCs), unsorted or a sorted subset (not recorded which), taken before or after yellow fever vaccination (not recorded which). The source is a young woman who received the yellow fever vaccine.

The chain carries TRBV15 and TRBJ1-1, with D possibly TRBD1 on 6 matching bases. The V end was cut by 0 bases, the J end by 6 bases, with 11 bases between. The CDR3 consists of 14 residues. The germline V gene encodes CDR1 LNHNV and CDR2 YYDKDF (reference sequence). CDR3 sequence (DNA): TGTGCCACCAGCAGAGACTATACAGGGTCTGAAGCTTTCTTT. It specifies CATSRDYTGSEAFF.

The CDR3 spells CASSSRTSGRYEQYF. CDR3 DNA sequence: TGTGCCAGCAGTTCCCGGACTAGCGGCAGATACGAGCAGTACTTC. V and J are TRBV12-3 or TRBV12-4 and TRBJ2-7; 10 positions agree with TRBD2. J gave up 4 bases and V 4 bases, and 7 bases lay outside the gene matches. The CDR3 spans 15 residues.

The V gene is TRBV28, the J gene TRBJ2-1; 10 bases line up with TRBD2. CDR3 size: 15 residues. CDR1 MDHEN and CDR2 SYDVKM come from the germline V gene. V gave up 3 bases and J gave up 9 bases; unmatched junction bases: 8. The chain's CDR3 is CASSLSRSGGREQFF. The CDR3 DNA reads as TGTGCCAGCAGTTTGAGCCGTAGCGGGGGGCGTGAGCAGTTCTTC.

This chain links TRBV30 with TRBJ1-5; the D gene is possibly TRBD1 (6 bases). The CDR3 has 14 amino acids. The V gene lost 0 bases and the J gene lost 7 bases, with 13 bases spanning the gap. Germline V gene lookup returns CDR1 GTSNPN and CDR2 SVGIG (reference sequence). The CDR3 region has the DNA TGTGCCTGGAGTGTGGCCAGGGGCCGCCAGCCCCAGCATTTT. Protein sequence: CAWSVARGRQPQHF.

Only one count was recorded for this clonotype. This chain uses TRBV7-8 with TRBJ2-5, with 10 positions matching TRBD1. J lost 5 bases, V lost 5 bases, and 8 bases had no gene match. The germline V gene encodes CDR1 SGHVS and CDR2 FQNEAQ. This CDR3 region has 15 residues. The CDR3 DNA is TGTGCCAGCAGCGACAGGGGGCGCGGAGGGGAGACCCAGTACTTC. This sequence encodes CASSDRGRGGETQYF. Combining the CDR3 with reference TRBV7-8 and TRBJ2-5 gives the whole variable domain GAGVSQSPRYKVAKRGQDVALRCDPISGHVSLFWYQQALGQGPEFLTYFQNEAQLDKSGLPSDRFFAERPEGSVSTLKIQRTQQEDSAVYLCASSDRGRGGETQYFGPGTRLLVL.